These 29 T cell receptor beta chains were sequenced from one sample in a study of T cell responses to AZD1222 COVID-19 vaccine. Assay used: immunoSEQ multiplex PCR; TCRdb lists only in-frame clones, some missing. The sample carries 170,000 or so clones, roughly nine tenths recorded once. The sample consisted of peripheral blood, taken on day 0 of AZD1222 vaccination. The source is an adult in good health.

This clone was seen a single time. The chain links TRBV5-1 to TRBJ1-2; 8 positions agree with TRBD1. Unmatched junction bases numbered 8, after V lost 4 bases and J lost 0 bases. CDR3 length: 16 residues. CDR1 and CDR2 (germline): SGHRS, YFSETQ. In DNA form, the CDR3 reads TGCGCCAGCAGCCTGACAGGGGTAGGGGCTAACTATGGCTACACCTTC. Residues: CASSLTGVGANYGYTF.

This chain links TRBV4-3 with TRBJ1-4; TRBD1 matches at 10 bases. Germline V gene lookup returns CDR1 LGHNA and CDR2 YSLEER. This CDR3 contains 16 residues. J gave up 4 bases and V 1 base, and 3 bases lay outside the gene matches. CDR3 sequence (DNA): TGCGCCAGCAGCCAAGGTGGACAGGGGGATAATGAAAAACTGTTTTTT. Translation gives CASSQGGQGDNEKLFF.

V usage is TRBV2 and J usage is TRBJ1-1, with 7 bases matching TRBD1. V gave up 4 bases and J gave up 4 bases; unmatched junction bases: 9. Per the germline V gene, CDR1 is SNHLY and CDR2 is FYNNEI. The CDR3 consists of 15 residues. The CDR3 bases are TGTGCCAGCAGTGGTACAGGGCACAGGGGCACTGAAGCTTTCTTT. Protein: CASSGTGHRGTEAFF. The full variable domain, its missing parts supplied by reference TRBV2 and TRBJ1-1, is EPEVTQTPSHQVTQMGQEVILRCVPISNHLYFYWYRQILGQKVEFLVSFYNNEISEKSEIFDDQFSVERPDGSNFTLKIRSTKLEDSAMYFCASSGTGHRGTEAFFGQGTRLTVV.

The CDR3 bases are TGTGCCAGCAGTTTAAGTGGGACAGGATCTCAGCCCCAGCATTTT. It codes for CASSLSGTGSQPQHF. This chain uses TRBV27 with TRBJ1-5, with 8 nucleotides matching TRBD1. The ends lost 2 bases at V and 6 bases at J; junction bases unmatched: 6. Germline CDR1 reads MNHEY; CDR2 reads SMNVEV (reference sequence). This CDR3 spans 15 amino acids.

The rearrangement uses TRBV18 and TRBJ1-1; tentatively, D is TRBD1 (5 bases). Germline values: CDR1 KGHSH, CDR2 LQKENI. The V gene lost 5 bases and the J gene lost 4 bases, with 11 bases spanning the gap. The CDR3 is 13 amino acids. CDR3 region: CASSSDSVTEAFF. CDR3 nucleotide sequence: TGTGCCAGCTCATCAGACAGCGTCACTGAAGCTTTCTTT.

This clone has only a few counts. The chain links TRBV7-9 to TRBJ1-5; D gene uncertain. The CDR3 consists of 13 residues. Trimming stripped 2 bases from V and 12 bases from J, with 14 bases between. CDR1 is SEHNR and CDR2 is FQNEAQ in the germline V gene (reference sequence). In DNA form, the CDR3 reads TGTGCCAGCAGCTTATCGGACCCCCCCTTCCAGCATTTT. This encodes CASSLSDPPFQHF.

This clone was counted between two and nine times. V and J are TRBV4-2 and TRBJ1-6, with TRBD1 matching over 10 bases. The CDR3 is 15 residues long. Germline V gene sequence: CDR1 LGHNA, CDR2 YNFKEQ. Germline trimming cut 4 bases from V and 7 bases from J; bases unmatched to any gene: 4. The CDR3 loop is CASSPRGQGNSPLHF. Here the CDR3 DNA reads TGTGCCAGCAGCCCGCGGGGACAGGGGAATTCACCCCTCCACTTT.

This clone was seen a single time. The rearrangement joins TRBV27 to TRBJ2-7; D unclear. The germline CDR1 and CDR2 sequences are MNHEY and SMNVEV (reference sequence). The CDR3 runs to 13 residues. V was pared by 7 bases and J by 1 base, with 11 bases between. This CDR3 reads CASMTLPSYEQYF. The CDR3 DNA is TGTGCCAGCATGACACTCCCTTCCTACGAGCAGTACTTC.

V and J are TRBV29-1 and TRBJ1-1; D ambiguous. Per germline, CDR1 SQVTM and CDR2 ANQGSEA. The CDR3 totals 14 residues. V was clipped by 3 bases and J by 6 bases, with 17 bases between them. The CDR3, as DNA: TGCAGCGTTGACAGAAACACCGGTGGTTCTGAAGCTTTCTTT. Amino acid sequence: CSVDRNTGGSEAFF.

The rearrangement links TRBV11-2 to TRBJ1-5, with TRBD1 matching 12 bases. V was clipped by 1 base and J by 6 bases; unmatched bases: 4. Germline V gives CDR1 SGHAT, CDR2 FQNNGV. This CDR3 has 16 residues. The chain's CDR3 is CASSLAGTGGSQPQHF. CDR3 sequence (DNA): TGTGCCAGCAGCTTAGCTGGGACAGGGGGCTCTCAGCCCCAGCATTTT.

The rearrangement joins TRBV11-2 to TRBJ2-7; D not resolved. From germline, CDR1 is SGHAT and CDR2 FQNNGV. V lost 0 bases and J lost 2, with 5 bases in between. The CDR3 extends over 13 amino acids. The CDR3 region has the DNA TGTGCCAGCAGCTTAGAGGTCACCTACGAGCAGTACTTC. Amino acid sequence: CASSLEVTYEQYF.

The chain couples TRBV12-3 or TRBV12-4 to TRBJ2-7, with unresolved D. The V and J ends lost 8 bases and 5 bases respectively, with 13 bases between them. The CDR3 has 12 residues. CDR3 protein: CASRKEVNEQYF. Here the CDR3 DNA reads TGTGCCAGCCGAAAGGAAGTCAACGAGCAGTACTTC.

This clone came up once. The chain joins TRBV9 to TRBJ1-6, with a possible D match to TRBD1 (5 bases). The germline V gene encodes CDR1 SGDLS and CDR2 YYNGEE. V was trimmed by 2 bases and J by 7 bases, leaving 10 bases between them. The CDR3 runs 14 residues. DNA for the CDR3: TGTGCCAGCAGCGTTGGAGGGGCCAATTCACCCCTCCACTTT. Amino acids: CASSVGGANSPLHF.

The gene calls are TRBV4-2 and TRBJ1-5; D is undetermined. V shed 2 bases and J shed 7 bases, with 12 bases lying between them. The CDR3 has 14 amino acids. Germline CDR1 reads LGHNA; CDR2 reads YNFKEQ. CDR3 region: CASSQQVSGQPQHF. CDR3 DNA: TGTGCCAGCAGCCAACAGGTGTCGGGCCAGCCCCAGCATTTT.

This clone is a singleton in its sample. This chain joins TRBV19 and TRBJ2-1, with TRBD2 matching over 7 bases. The V segment lost 0 bases and the J segment 3 bases; nucleotides outside the gene matches: 5. CDR3 length: 16 amino acids. Germline V lookup: CDR1 LNHDA, CDR2 SQIVND (reference sequence). The CDR3, as DNA: TGTGCCAGTAGTATAGATTCAGCGGGAAGCTACAATGAGCAGTTCTTC. Translated: CASSIDSAGSYNEQFF.

Worth noting for this clone: Germline is not matched at one junction end, which may reflect a read error. Other DNA variants within this sample encode the same CDR3. The chain is built from TRBV5-1 and TRBJ2-2, with 7 bases fitting TRBD1. CDR1 and CDR2 (germline): SGHRS, YFSETQ. The CDR3 is 13 amino acids. As DNA, the CDR3 is TGCGCCAGCAGCATACAGGGGACCGGGGAGTTGTTTTTT. It is translated as CASSIQGTGELFF.

The V call is TRBV25-1, the J call TRBJ1-6, with a weak D call TRBD1 (6 bases). CDR1 and CDR2 (germline): MGHDK, SYGVNS. CDR3 length: 14 residues. V was trimmed by 3 bases and J by 7 bases, leaving 10 bases between them. CDR3 DNA: TGTGCCAGCAGTGATCCCGACAGGAATTCACCCCTCCACTTT. Its translation is CASSDPDRNSPLHF.

This clone was observed a single time. This chain joins TRBV6-5 and TRBJ1-6, with a possible D match to TRBD1 (6 bases). CDR3 length equals 13 residues. V lost 6 bases, J lost 7 bases, and 10 bases lay in between. The germline V gene encodes CDR1 MNHEY and CDR2 SVGAGI. In nucleotides, the CDR3 is TGTGCCAGCAGGGGGGACACAAATTCACCCCTCCACTTT. Translated: CASRGDTNSPLHF.

The rearrangement uses TRBV28 and TRBJ1-1; D call uncertain. The germline V and J ends were trimmed by 7 bases and 1 base, with 16 bases remaining between them. Germline V gene lookup returns CDR1 MDHEN and CDR2 SYDVKM. The CDR3 loop spans 15 amino acids. CDR3 amino acids: CASTTVGPRNTEAFF. In DNA, the CDR3 is TGTGCCAGCACCACTGTGGGTCCGCGGAACACTGAAGCTTTCTTT.

The V gene is TRBV3-1 (or the pseudogene TRBV3-2), the J gene TRBJ1-2, with D possibly TRBD1 on 5 matching bases. This CDR3 has 17 amino acids. V was cut by 1 base and J by 2 bases, with 17 bases left in between. Germline-derived CDR1 and CDR2 are LGHDT and YNNKEL (reference sequence). DNA for the CDR3: TGTGCCAGCAGCCAAGCGGGGTGGAGGGGCCAGAACTATGGCTACACCTTC. This translates into CASSQAGWRGQNYGYTF.

The rearrangement uses TRBV5-4 and TRBJ1-3; D not resolved. V shed 2 bases and J shed 3 bases, with 9 bases lying between them. CDR1 is SGHNT and CDR2 is YYREEE in the germline V gene (reference sequence). The CDR3 sequence is 14 residues long. The CDR3 nucleotides are TGTGCCAGCAGCTTAGGGTATGATGGAAACACCATATATTTT. It encodes CASSLGYDGNTIYF.

The rearrangement joins TRBV11-2 to TRBJ1-5, with D hard to call. Germline V gene data show CDR1 as SGHAT and CDR2 as FQNNGV. Deletions cut 1 base from V and 0 bases from J, with 7 bases between. CDR3 length: 15 residues. The CDR3 region is CASSLGTASNQPQHF. In DNA, the CDR3 is TGTGCCAGCAGCTTAGGGACGGCTAGCAATCAGCCCCAGCATTTT.

This clone was seen just once. This chain joins TRBV5-1 and TRBJ2-7; TRBD2 matches 10 bases. The CDR3 has 16 amino acids. Germline V gives CDR1 SGHRS, CDR2 YFSETQ. V lost 1 base and J lost 0; bases outside the gene matches: 4. As DNA, the CDR3 is TGCGCCAGCAGCTTGAGGGCTAGCGGGAGCTCCTACGAGCAGTACTTC. Protein product: CASSLRASGSSYEQYF.

The genes are TRBV9 and TRBJ1-2, with 9 nucleotides matching TRBD1. The length of the CDR3 is 15 residues. Germline V lookup: CDR1 SGDLS, CDR2 YYNGEE. V lost 5 bases and J lost 4; bases outside the gene matches: 9. CDR3 nucleotides: TGTGCCAGCAGTAATACGGGACAGGGCCCCTATGGCTACACCTTC. Translating gives CASSNTGQGPYGYTF.

This chain links TRBV6-5 with TRBJ1-1; D is unresolved. Germline CDR1 and CDR2: MNHEY and SVGAGI. V was clipped by 2 bases and J by 0 bases, with 4 bases between them. This CDR3 is built from 13 residues. The chain's CDR3 is CASSYEMNTEAFF. The CDR3 nucleotides read TGTGCCAGCAGTTACGAAATGAACACTGAAGCTTTCTTT.

The chain has TRBV15 and TRBJ2-5; 11 positions match TRBD2. Germline CDR1 reads LNHNV; CDR2 reads YYDKDF (reference sequence). The CDR3 covers 17 residues. V dropped 0 bases and J dropped 5; count of bases not matched to a gene: 8. CDR3 region: CATSREGLAGGGETQYF. In DNA, the CDR3 is TGTGCCACCAGCAGAGAAGGCCTAGCGGGGGGAGGGGAGACCCAGTACTTC. The entire variable domain, with the rest obtained from reference TRBV15 and TRBJ2-5, is as follows: DAMVIQNPRYQVTQFGKPVTLSCSQTLNHNVMYWYQQKSSQAPKLLFHYYDKDFNNEADTPDNFQSRRPNTSFCFLDIRSPGLGDTAMYLCATSREGLAGGGETQYFGPGTRLLVL.

This chain uses TRBV7-9 with TRBJ1-2, with 8 positions matching TRBD1. Germline trimming cut 5 bases from V and 3 bases from J; bases unmatched to any gene: 8. The germline V gene encodes CDR1 SEHNR and CDR2 FQNEAQ (reference sequence). This CDR3 has 15 amino acids. CDR3 nucleotide sequence: TGTGCCAGCAGCCTCGGGCAGGGGGCCCACTATGGCTACACCTTC. Translated: CASSLGQGAHYGYTF.

The J gene is TRBJ2-3, the V gene TRBV6-2 or TRBV6-3; 7 nucleotides align to TRBD1. CDR3 length: 14 residues. V trimming: 6 bases; J trimming: 2 bases; junction bases outside the gene matches: 5. CDR1 is MNHEY, CDR2 SVGEGT, per germline. CDR3 DNA sequence: TGTGCCAGCAGCTCCGACAGGGTCACAGATACGCAGTATTTT. Encoded protein: CASSSDRVTDTQYF.

The chain has TRBV5-8 and TRBJ2-3, with 13 bases fitting TRBD2. With 4 bases clipped from V and 2 bases from J, the junction kept 7 bases outside the gene matches. The CDR3 is 17 residues long. Germline-derived CDR1 and CDR2 are SGHTS and YDEGEE. CDR3: CASSLGTSGDITDTQYF. Here the CDR3 DNA reads TGTGCCAGCAGCCTAGGGACTAGCGGGGACATCACAGATACGCAGTATTTT.